These 27 T cell receptor beta chains came from one sample sequenced in a study of shared clonotypes between healthy human individuals. Only in-frame clones appear in the TCRdb table, and some are missing; sequencing was by immunoSEQ multiplex PCR. The repertoire consists of hundreds of thousands of clones, with roughly 72% occurring once and the leading ten covering 1.5% to 2%. The sequencing input was memory CD4+ T cells sorted from blood. Described subset: CD45RA-negative fraction. These receptors originate from a woman aged 25 to 39 in good health.

The chain is built from TRBV30 and TRBJ1-2; TRBD1 matches at 9 bases. Unmatched junction bases numbered 14, after V lost 2 bases and J lost 4 bases. The CDR3 has 17 amino acids. Looked up from germline, CDR1 is GTSNPN and CDR2 is SVGIG (reference sequence). The chain's CDR3 is CAWSLGDREHIPYGYTF. Here the CDR3 DNA reads TGTGCCTGGAGTCTGGGGGACAGGGAGCATATCCCCTATGGCTACACCTTC. Drawing the rest from reference TRBV30 and TRBJ1-2, the complete variable domain is SQTIHQWPATLVQPVGSPLSLECTVEGTSNPNLYWYRQAAGRGLQLLFYSVGIGQISSEVPQNLSASRPQDRQFILSSKKLLLSDSGFYLCAWSLGDREHIPYGYTFGSGTRLTVV.

This chain joins TRBV7-9 and TRBJ1-2, with TRBD1 as a possible D gene (6 bases). CDR1 SEHNR and CDR2 FQNEAQ come from the germline V gene (reference sequence). V lost 7 bases and J 9 bases, leaving 21 bases between the germline ends. The CDR3 loop spans 14 amino acids. The CDR3 DNA reads TGTGCCAGCACCAATCTTCTAGGGGGTAATAGCTACACCTTC. Its translation is CASTNLLGGNSYTF.

The chain has TRBV7-2 and TRBJ2-7; 9 positions agree with TRBD2. J was trimmed by 6 bases and V by 5 bases; bases with no gene match: 8. Per the germline V gene, CDR1 is SGHTA and CDR2 is FQGNSA. The CDR3 length is 14 residues. The CDR3 bases are TGTGCCAGCAGCCAAGCGGGACTAGCCTCCGAGCAGTACTTC. Amino acids: CASSQAGLASEQYF. The entire variable domain, with the rest obtained from reference TRBV7-2 and TRBJ2-7, is as follows: GAGVSQSPSNKVTEKGKDVELRCDPISGHTALYWYRQSLGQGLEFLIYFQGNSAPDKSGLPSDRFSAERTGGSVSTLTIQRTQQEDSAVYLCASSQAGLASEQYFGPGTRLTVT.

This CDR3 reads CASSVGLRGSQTQYF. In DNA, the CDR3 is TGTGCCAGCAGCGTAGGGCTAAGGGGGAGCCAGACCCAGTACTTC. The chain has TRBV9 and TRBJ2-5, with TRBD1 as a possible D gene (6 bases). Germline CDR1 is SGDLS and CDR2 is YYNGEE. This CDR3 is built from 15 residues. Trimming took 0 bases from V and 6 from J, leaving 15 bases between them.

The chain carries TRBV25-1 and TRBJ1-1; 12 nucleotides agree with TRBD1. CDR1 and CDR2 (germline): MGHDK, SYGVNS. The V gene end was trimmed by 5 bases and the J gene end by 4 bases; junction bases not matched to a gene: 8. There are 16 residues in the CDR3. CDR3 sequence reads: CASSWGTGGYFTEAFF. CDR3 in DNA: TGTGCCAGCAGTTGGGGGACAGGGGGCTACTTCACTGAAGCTTTCTTT. The full variable domain, completed using reference TRBV25-1 and TRBJ1-1, is EADIYQTPRYLVIGTGKKITLECSQTMGHDKMYWYQQDPGMELHLIHYSYGVNSTEKGDLSSESTVSRIRTEHFPLTLESARPSHTSQYLCASSWGTGGYFTEAFFGQGTRLTVV.

The chain is built from TRBV23-1 and TRBJ2-1; TRBD2 aligns across 7 bases. TRBV23-1 is classed as an ORF, of uncertain function. With V trimmed by 6 bases and J by 3 bases, 17 bases remained unmatched. The CDR3 runs to 18 residues. This CDR3 reads CASSTKITTSGIYNEQFF. CDR3 DNA: TGCGCCAGCAGCACAAAAATAACTACAAGCGGGATCTACAATGAGCAGTTCTTC.

The V call is TRBV7-8, the J call TRBJ2-1; 7 bases are shared with TRBD1. Unmatched junction bases numbered 6, after V lost 5 bases and J lost 2 bases. Looked up from germline, CDR1 is SGHVS and CDR2 is FQNEAQ. This CDR3 comprises 15 residues. The chain's CDR3 is CASSTRQGPYNEQFF. DNA of the CDR3: TGTGCCAGCAGCACTAGACAGGGACCCTACAATGAGCAGTTCTTC.

This chain joins TRBV2 and TRBJ1-1; TRBD1 matches 8 bases. CDR3 size: 12 residues. With 8 bases clipped from V and 4 bases from J, the junction kept 3 bases outside the gene matches. The germline CDR1 and CDR2 sequences are SNHLY and FYNNEI. CDR3 in DNA: TGTGCCAGCCTACAGGGGGGCACTGAAGCTTTCTTT. Amino acids: CASLQGGTEAFF.

This chain joins TRBV11-2 and TRBJ2-7; TRBD2 matches at 9 bases. V shed 1 base, J shed 3 bases, and the junction held 4 bases outside the gene matches. The CDR3 has 15 residues. The V gene's germline CDR1 is SGHAT and CDR2 FQNNGV. The CDR3: CASSLGREGLYEQYF. The CDR3 coding sequence is TGTGCCAGCAGCTTAGGGCGGGAGGGCCTCTACGAGCAGTACTTC.

The rearrangement links TRBV5-1 to TRBJ1-1; 8 bases agree with TRBD1. The germline gives CDR1 SGHRS, CDR2 YFSETQ. This CDR3 comprises 14 residues. Trimming at V came to 5 bases and at J to 4 bases, leaving 7 bases not matched to a gene. CDR3 protein: CASRPGQGGTEAFF. The CDR3 region has the DNA TGCGCCAGCAGACCCGGACAGGGAGGCACTGAAGCTTTCTTT.

The gene calls are TRBV28 and TRBJ2-5; D remains ambiguous. CDR1 and CDR2 from the germline V gene are MDHEN and SYDVKM. The germline V and J ends were trimmed by 6 bases and 3 bases, with 11 bases remaining between them. The CDR3 is made up of 13 amino acids. The CDR3 sequence is CASRVGYKETQYF. The CDR3 DNA reads as TGTGCCAGCAGGGTGGGGTATAAAGAGACCCAGTACTTC.

The J gene is TRBJ2-1, the V gene TRBV4-1; 12 nucleotides line up with TRBD2. This CDR3 comprises 18 residues. Losses at the gene ends were 1 base for V and 5 bases for J; bases not matched to a gene: 9. The V gene's germline CDR1 is MGHRA and CDR2 YSYEKL. The CDR3 DNA reads as TGCGCCAGCAGCCAAGTAATTTTTCGGACTAGCGGGAACAATGAGCAGTTCTTC. Translated: CASSQVIFRTSGNNEQFF.

The gene calls are TRBV5-4 and TRBJ2-3; the match to TRBD1 covers 11 bases. Germline values: CDR1 SGHNT, CDR2 YYREEE (reference sequence). CDR3 length equals 16 residues. V gave up 3 bases and J gave up 4 bases; unmatched junction bases: 7. CDR3 in DNA: TGTGCCAGCAGCTCCTTGGACAGGGGGCGTTCAGATACGCAGTATTTT. It translates to CASSSLDRGRSDTQYF.

CDR3 nucleotides: TGTGCCTGCTCACAGGGGGGTCCCGAGCAGTACTTC. This encodes CACSQGGPEQYF. The chain joins TRBV30 to TRBJ2-7; TRBD1 agrees at 8 bases. This CDR3 is built from 12 residues. After removal of 6 bases from V and 6 bases from J, the junction contained 7 bases not matched to a gene. CDR1 is GTSNPN and CDR2 is SVGIG in the germline V gene (reference sequence).

The chain recombines TRBV7-9 with TRBJ2-1; D is ambiguous. Germline CDR1 SEHNR, CDR2 FQNEAQ (reference sequence). The CDR3 covers 14 residues. Trimming cost V 3 bases and J 4 bases, with 10 bases left between them. The CDR3 spells CASSFSDTYNEQFF. CDR3 nucleotide sequence: TGTGCCAGCAGCTTTAGTGACACTTACAATGAGCAGTTCTTC. Combining the CDR3 with reference TRBV7-9 and TRBJ2-1 gives the whole variable domain DTGVSQNPRHKITKRGQNVTFRCDPISEHNRLYWYRQTLGQGPEFLTYFQNEAQLEKSRLLSDRFSAERPKGSFSTLEIQRTEQGDSAMYLCASSFSDTYNEQFFGPGTRLTVL.

This chain links TRBV25-1 with TRBJ2-1; D is perhaps TRBD2 (5 bases). This CDR3 is built from 12 residues. Germline V gene sequence: CDR1 MGHDK, CDR2 SYGVNS. Trimming stripped 10 bases from V and 8 bases from J, with 15 bases between. This CDR3 reads CATSGSSDEQFF. As DNA, the CDR3 is TGTGCCACCTCGGGGAGTTCTGATGAGCAGTTCTTC.

The chain recombines TRBV5-1 with TRBJ2-7; 7 bases map to TRBD2. The CDR3 length is 15 residues. Looked up from germline, CDR1 is SGHRS and CDR2 is YFSETQ. J lost 0 bases, V lost 5 bases, and 8 bases had no gene match. CDR3 in amino acids: CASRTGGTNSYEQYF. The CDR3 DNA sequence: TGCGCCAGCAGAACCGGGGGGACTAACTCCTACGAGCAGTACTTC.

This clone has at least ten counts. CDR3 in amino acids: CAAANKPEIYGYTF. CDR3 DNA: TGTGCCGCGGCGAACAAACCCGAGATCTATGGCTACACCTTC. This rearrangement joins TRBV28 to TRBJ1-2; D not certain. CDR1 and CDR2 (germline): MDHEN, SYDVKM. Trimming stripped 11 bases from V and 4 bases from J, with 20 bases between. The CDR3 loop spans 14 amino acids.

The chain recombines TRBV5-1 with TRBJ2-5, with D tentatively TRBD2 (6 bases). The V and J ends lost 0 bases and 4 bases respectively, with 19 bases between them. The CDR3 runs to 17 residues. Germline CDR1 SGHRS, CDR2 YFSETQ. CDR3 DNA: TGCGCCAGCAGCTTGGCCTACCTTCTAGCAGCGGGAGAGACCCAGTACTTC. This translates into CASSLAYLLAAGETQYF. The full variable domain, its missing parts supplied by reference TRBV5-1 and TRBJ2-5, is KAGVTQTPRYLIKTRGQQVTLSCSPISGHRSVSWYQQTPGQGLQFLFEYFSETQRNKGNFPGRFSGRQFSNSRSEMNVSTLELGDSALYLCASSLAYLLAAGETQYFGPGTRLLVL.

DNA of the CDR3: TGTGCCAGCAGTGAAGGTTATACGCAGTATTTT. Residues: CASSEGYTQYF. The chain employs TRBV6-5 and TRBJ2-3; no firm D call. CDR3 length: 11 residues. The V end was cut by 5 bases, the J end by 7 bases, with 7 bases between. Germline V gene data show CDR1 as MNHEY and CDR2 as SVGAGI.

The rearrangement uses TRBV6-1 and TRBJ1-5; D is uncertain. CDR1 is MNHNS, CDR2 SASEGT, per germline. The CDR3 covers 13 residues. The germline V and J ends were trimmed by 4 bases and 5 bases, with 9 bases remaining between them. Here the CDR3 reads CASSGTFDQPQHF. The CDR3 DNA reads TGTGCCAGCAGTGGTACTTTCGATCAGCCCCAGCATTTT.

The chain is built from TRBV13 and TRBJ2-5, with TRBD1 matching over 8 bases. CDR1 is PRHDT, CDR2 FYEKMQ, per germline (reference sequence). CDR3 size: 15 residues. J lost 5 bases, V lost 7 bases, and 12 bases had no gene match. Written as DNA, the CDR3 is TGTGCCAGCAAGAAGACCGGACAGGGCCGGGAGACCCAGTACTTC. Residues: CASKKTGQGRETQYF.

This rearrangement joins TRBV19 to TRBJ2-7; 8 nucleotides line up with TRBD1. The CDR3 loop spans 14 amino acids. The germline CDR1 and CDR2 sequences are LNHDA and SQIVND (reference sequence). V shed 6 bases and J 2 bases; nucleotides not matched to a gene: 6. The CDR3 DNA sequence: TGTGCCAGTAGCCTGACAGGGGCCCCCTACGAGCAGTACTTC. It encodes CASSLTGAPYEQYF.

The chain combines TRBV28 with TRBJ1-2, with 10 positions matching TRBD1. This CDR3 is built from 14 residues. The V gene end was trimmed by 5 bases and the J gene end by 4 bases; junction bases not matched to a gene: 4. Looked up from germline, CDR1 is MDHEN and CDR2 is SYDVKM. The CDR3 sequence: CASSLGQGTYGYTF. The CDR3 DNA reads as TGTGCCAGCAGTCTGGGACAGGGGACCTATGGCTACACCTTC.

The chain has TRBV4-1 and TRBJ1-4, with D maybe TRBD1 (5 bases). The V end lost 0 bases, the J end lost 8 bases, and 13 bases lay between the germline ends. Germline V CDR1 and CDR2: MGHRA, YSYEKL. The CDR3 sequence is 15 residues long. CDR3 DNA sequence: TGCGCCAGCAGCCAAGAACGAGGGGTTAGCGAAAAACTGTTTTTT. Its translation: CASSQERGVSEKLFF.

This chain connects TRBV6-5 to TRBJ2-1; no firm D call. Germline lookup yields CDR1 MNHEY and CDR2 SVGAGI. This CDR3 has 15 residues. With 6 bases removed from V and 7 bases from J, the gap between germline ends came to 19 bases. In nucleotides, the CDR3 is TGTGCCAGCAGCACGGCCGTCGGGCAGATGAATGAGCAGTTCTTC. This gives the protein CASSTAVGQMNEQFF.

This clone showed up just a few times. V usage is TRBV9 and J usage is TRBJ2-5; TRBD1 is a possible D gene (6 bases). The CDR3 spans 13 residues. Germline assignment: CDR1 SGDLS and CDR2 YYNGEE. Trimming removed 3 bases from V and 11 bases from J, with 17 bases in between. The CDR3 DNA is TGTGCCAGCAGCGCACAACAGGGTCTGGAACAGTACTTC. This encodes CASSAQQGLEQYF. Filled out from reference TRBV9 and TRBJ2-5, the complete variable domain reads DSGVTQTPKHLITATGQRVTLRCSPRSGDLSVYWYQQSLDQGLQFLIQYYNGEERAKGNILERFSAQQFPDLHSELNLSSLELGDSALYFCASSAQQGLEQYFGPGTRLLVL.